This T cell receptor beta chain emerged from a study of cytomegalovirus exposure and HLA in healthy donors. On the study more broadly: Among roughly 180 million T cells, an earlier analysis found around 100 million unique TCR beta sequences.

The PCR employed 60 Vbeta primers together with 13 Jbeta primers. Assay used: immunoSEQ multiplex PCR; TCRdb lists only in-frame clones, some missing. The table has 100,000 to 150,000 clones, roughly a tenth seen once. J gave up 6 bases and V 4 bases, and 6 bases lay outside the gene matches. Germline V lookup: CDR1 SGHAT, CDR2 FQNNGV. CDR3 length equals 14 residues. The study, taken as a whole, reports: Earlier analysis yielded a pattern in which most TCR beta V segments were productive about 90% or about 30% of the time. A few V segments could not be told apart, such as TRBV6-2 and TRBV6-3, and were left out. Several of the most significant clusters were apparently associated with common viral pathogens in a later analysis.

Points on this clone: Its antigen is undetermined.

The chain uses TRBV11-2 and TRBJ1-1; TRBD1 matches 9 bases. Sequencing was carried out using PBMCs. The clonotype originates from a woman between 18 and 29 years old in good health and CMV-seropositive. The DNA of the CDR3 is TGTGCCAGCAGCTACGACAGGGGGACGGCTGAAGCTTTCTTT. It yields the protein CASSYDRGTAEAFF.